This paragraph covers one T cell receptor (beta chain) sequence. Its antigen is unknown. The germline V and J ends were trimmed by 5 bases and 5 bases, with 9 bases remaining between them. This CDR3 is 13 amino acids long. The germline gives CDR1 SEHNR, CDR2 FQNEAQ (reference sequence). Profiled with immunoSEQ multiplex PCR; TCRdb holds only in-frame clones, not every one. The top ten hold around 0.5% of the sample, which has more than 65,000 clones, around 88% seen once. The data were taken from a study of OX40 agonist ivuxolimab in advanced cancers. Study-wide points: Among the lowest peripheral clonal expansion occurred in 0.1-3.0 mg/kg partial responders. Dose levels from 0.1 to 3.0 mg/kg saw CD4+ and CD8+ blood T cells expand clonally by week 6.

This sequence joins TRBV7-9 and TRBJ2-2; maybe TRBD1 (5 bases). The sequence was collected from an adult with an advanced solid tumor such as melanoma, head and neck, liver or kidney cancer. The sequencing here drew on CD4+ or CD8+ T cells sorted from blood, taken in a trial of the OX40 agonist ivuxolimab. The CDR3 reads CASSLQATGELFF. The DNA for the CDR3 is TGTGCCAGCAGCCTACAGGCGACCGGGGAGCTGTTTTTT.